This T cell receptor (beta chain) was captured in a study of shared clonotypes between healthy human individuals. Negatively enriched CD4+ T cells were divided by CD45RA into naive and memory. Whole-study findings and limits: Generation probability values for non-shared clonotypes were lower than those for clonotypes shared by all four donors.

About this clone itself: Its antigen remains unknown.

V gave up 2 bases and J gave up 3 bases, with 18 bases separating them. Germline V gene lookup returns CDR1 SGHTA and CDR2 FQGTGA. This CDR3 has 17 amino acids. Repertoires were generated with immunoSEQ multiplex PCR, while TCRdb's copy carries only in-frame clones and drops some. The sample lists 1,100,000 or so clones, around three quarters seen once, with more than 0.45% in the top ten. Sequencing was done on a sample of memory CD4+ T cells from PBMCs. As to subset: CD45RA-negative fraction. The TCR comes from a young man in good health. Some clones in this sample may be carry-over from other donors' samples. The chain uses TRBV7-3 and TRBJ2-3; a possible D gene is TRBD2 (6 bases). The CDR3 spells CASSLGLRGRGTDTQYF. The CDR3 DNA reads TGTGCCAGCAGCTTAGGTCTCCGGGGGAGAGGTACAGATACGCAGTATTTT.